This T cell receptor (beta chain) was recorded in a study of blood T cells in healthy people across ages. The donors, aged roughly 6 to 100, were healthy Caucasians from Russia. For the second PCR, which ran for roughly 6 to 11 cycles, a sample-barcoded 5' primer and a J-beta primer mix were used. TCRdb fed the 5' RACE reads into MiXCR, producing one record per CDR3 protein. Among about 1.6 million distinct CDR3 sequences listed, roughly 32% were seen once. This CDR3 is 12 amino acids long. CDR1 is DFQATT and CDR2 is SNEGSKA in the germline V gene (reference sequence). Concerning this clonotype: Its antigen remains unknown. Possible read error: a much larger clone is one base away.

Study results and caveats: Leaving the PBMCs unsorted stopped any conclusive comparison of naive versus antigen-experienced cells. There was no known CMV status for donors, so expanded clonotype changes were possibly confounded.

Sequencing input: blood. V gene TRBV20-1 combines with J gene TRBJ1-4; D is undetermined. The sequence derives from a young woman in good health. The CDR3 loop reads CSVLGRNEKRFF. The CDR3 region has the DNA TGCAGTGTCCTGGGCCGGAATGAAAAACGGTTTTTT.